A single T cell receptor beta chain is shown here with its context. The antigen is unknown. Losses at the gene ends were 2 bases for V and 2 bases for J; bases not matched to a gene: 5. There are 15 residues in the CDR3. Germline V gene sequence: CDR1 MNHEY, CDR2 SVGAGI. The record originates from a study of cytomegalovirus exposure and HLA in healthy donors. Study-level background: As an earlier analysis found, some 170 million T cells yielded some 120 million unique TCR beta sequences. Findings and caveats of the study: In a later analysis, TCR association rates varied by HLA locus: DRB1 most, HLA-C fewest. In vitro, a few CMV-associated chains proved specific for CMV antigens.

Donors had nominal health at sampling but likely had unrecorded immune exposures. PCR used 60 Vbeta primers and 13 Jbeta primers. TCRdb keeps only in-frame clones here, not all; method: immunoSEQ multiplex PCR. The sample has 90,000 to 120,000 clones; around 72% are singletons. The chain couples TRBV6-5 to TRBJ1-2, with TRBD1 identical over 7 bases. This clonotype was obtained from a middle-aged woman in good health and CMV-seropositive. The sequenced sample consisted of PBMCs. The CDR3 DNA follows: TGTGCCAGCAGTTACCTAGGGGGCTCGAACTATGGCTACACCTTC. It is translated as CASSYLGGSNYGYTF.